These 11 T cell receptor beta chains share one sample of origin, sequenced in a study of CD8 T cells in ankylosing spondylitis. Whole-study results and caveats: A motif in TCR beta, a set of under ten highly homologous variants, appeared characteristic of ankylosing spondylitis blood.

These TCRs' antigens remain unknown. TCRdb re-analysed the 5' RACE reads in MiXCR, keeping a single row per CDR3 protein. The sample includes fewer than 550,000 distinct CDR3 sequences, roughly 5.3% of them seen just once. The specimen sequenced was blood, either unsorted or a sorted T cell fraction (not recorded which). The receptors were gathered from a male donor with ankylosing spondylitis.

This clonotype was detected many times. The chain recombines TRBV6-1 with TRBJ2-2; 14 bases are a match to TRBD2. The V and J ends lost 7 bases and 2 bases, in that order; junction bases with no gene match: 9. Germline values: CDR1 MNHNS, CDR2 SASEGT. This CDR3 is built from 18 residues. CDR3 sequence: CASTPGTSGGYNTGELFF. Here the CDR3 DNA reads TGTGCCAGCACCCCCGGGACTAGCGGGGGTTACAACACCGGGGAGCTGTTTTTT.

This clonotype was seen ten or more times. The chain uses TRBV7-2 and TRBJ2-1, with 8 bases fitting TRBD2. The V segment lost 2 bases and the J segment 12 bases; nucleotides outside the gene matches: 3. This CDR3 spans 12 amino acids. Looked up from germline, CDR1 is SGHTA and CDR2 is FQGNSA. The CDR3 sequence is CASSLTGRGQFF. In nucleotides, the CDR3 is TGTGCCAGCAGCTTAACCGGGAGGGGGCAGTTCTTC. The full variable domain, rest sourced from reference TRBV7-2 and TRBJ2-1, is GAGVSQSPSNKVTEKGKDVELRCDPISGHTALYWYRQSLGQGLEFLIYFQGNSAPDKSGLPSDRFSAERTGGSVSTLTIQRTQQEDSAVYLCASSLTGRGQFFGPGTRLTVL.

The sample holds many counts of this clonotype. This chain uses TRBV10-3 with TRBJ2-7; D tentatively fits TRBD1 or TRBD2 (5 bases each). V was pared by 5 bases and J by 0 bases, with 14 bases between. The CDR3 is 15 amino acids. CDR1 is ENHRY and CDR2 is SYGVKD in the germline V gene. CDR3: CAISFGTVGSYEQYF. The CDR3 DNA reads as TGTGCCATCAGTTTCGGGACGGTCGGCTCCTACGAGCAGTACTTC.

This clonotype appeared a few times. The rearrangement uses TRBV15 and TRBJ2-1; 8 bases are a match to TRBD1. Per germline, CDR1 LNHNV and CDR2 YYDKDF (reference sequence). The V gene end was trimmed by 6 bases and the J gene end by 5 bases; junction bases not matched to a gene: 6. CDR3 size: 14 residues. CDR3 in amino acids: CATSAGQADNEQFF. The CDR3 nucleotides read TGTGCCACCAGTGCGGGACAGGCGGACAATGAGCAGTTCTTC.

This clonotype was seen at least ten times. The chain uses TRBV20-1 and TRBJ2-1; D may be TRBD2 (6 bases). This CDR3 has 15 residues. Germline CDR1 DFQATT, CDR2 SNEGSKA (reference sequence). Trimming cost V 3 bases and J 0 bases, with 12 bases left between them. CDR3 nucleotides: TGCAGTGCTAGGGCCACTAGCTACTCCTACAATGAGCAGTTCTTC. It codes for CSARATSYSYNEQFF.

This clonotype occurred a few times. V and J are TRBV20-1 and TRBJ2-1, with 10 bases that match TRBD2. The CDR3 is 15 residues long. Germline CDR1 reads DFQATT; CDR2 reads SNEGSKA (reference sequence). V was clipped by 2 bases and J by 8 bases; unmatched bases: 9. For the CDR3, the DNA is TGCAGTGCTAGACCGCCAGCGGGAGGGTGGGATGAGCAGTTCTTC. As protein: CSARPPAGGWDEQFF.

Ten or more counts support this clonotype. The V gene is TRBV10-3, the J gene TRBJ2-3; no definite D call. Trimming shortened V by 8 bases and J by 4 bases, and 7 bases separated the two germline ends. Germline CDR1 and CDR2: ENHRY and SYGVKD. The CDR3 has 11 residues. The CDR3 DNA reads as TGTGCCATCGCCGGATCAGATACGCAGTATTTT. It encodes CAIAGSDTQYF.

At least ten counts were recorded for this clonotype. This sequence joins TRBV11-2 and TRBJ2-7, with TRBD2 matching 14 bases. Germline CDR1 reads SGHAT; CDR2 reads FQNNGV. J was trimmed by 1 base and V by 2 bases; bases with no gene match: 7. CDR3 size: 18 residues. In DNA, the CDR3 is TGTGCCAGCAGCTTAAGGACTAGCGGGAGGATTGGGTCCTACGAGCAGTACTTC. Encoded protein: CASSLRTSGRIGSYEQYF.

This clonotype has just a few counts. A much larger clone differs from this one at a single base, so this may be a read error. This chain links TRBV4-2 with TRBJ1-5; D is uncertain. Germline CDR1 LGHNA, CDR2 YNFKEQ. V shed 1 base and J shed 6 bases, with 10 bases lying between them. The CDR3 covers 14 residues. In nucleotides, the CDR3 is TGTGCCAGCAGCCAAGTGGAGAGGTTTCAGCCCCAGCATTTT. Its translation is CASSQVERFQPQHF.

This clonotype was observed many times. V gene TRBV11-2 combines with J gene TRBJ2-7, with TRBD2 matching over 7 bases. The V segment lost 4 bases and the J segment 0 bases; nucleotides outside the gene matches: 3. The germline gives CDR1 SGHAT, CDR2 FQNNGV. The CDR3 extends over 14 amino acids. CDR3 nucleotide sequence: TGTGCCAGCAGCTCCGGCGGGGGCTCCTACGAGCAGTACTTC. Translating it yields CASSSGGGSYEQYF.

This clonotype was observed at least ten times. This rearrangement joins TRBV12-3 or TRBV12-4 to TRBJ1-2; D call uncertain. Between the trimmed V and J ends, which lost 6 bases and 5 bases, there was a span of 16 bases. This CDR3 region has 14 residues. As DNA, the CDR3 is TGTGCCAGCAGCGACTCTTTGATGGCTTATGGCTACACCTTC. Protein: CASSDSLMAYGYTF.